The count of the clone carrying this TCR beta chain is one. Its antigen is currently unknown. V lost 5 bases, J lost 10 bases, and 15 bases lay in between. The V gene's germline CDR1 is MGHRA and CDR2 YSYEKL. This CDR3 contains 14 residues. The entry originates in a study of Tregs in tolerant kidney transplant recipients. The repertoire was sequenced with immunoSEQ multiplex PCR; TCRdb's copy has only in-frame clones and lacks some. The sample consists of about 50,000 clones, more than 70% of them appearing once. Recipients received nonmyeloablative bone marrow transplants from related graft donors, with transient mixed chimerism. Study findings and constraints: Expanding Tregs on activated donor B cells appeared to best identify donor-specific TCRbeta clones.

This sample comprised CD8+ T cells from blood (PBMCs), obtained 12 months after the transplant. The clonotype originates from a human patient who received a combined kidney and bone marrow transplant. Some T cells may be supplied by the graft donor. The chain uses TRBV4-1 and TRBJ1-6; TRBD1 is a possible D gene (5 bases). In DNA, the CDR3 is TGCGCCAGCAGCTTGGGGACGGGGGGGTCACCCCTCCACTTT. The encoded protein is CASSLGTGGSPLHF.